What follows describes a single T cell receptor beta chain. This sample stems from a study of radiotherapy plus CTLA-4 blockade in lung cancer. Looking at the study overall: Disease control was present in more than 30% of patients, and objective responses in 18%.

Some clones are missing from TCRdb's copy, which holds only in-frame ones; the method was immunoSEQ multiplex PCR. The sample records around 100,000 clones, approximately 80% being singletons. The CDR3 spans 12 residues. Trimming cost V 11 bases and J 5 bases; bases outside gene matches: 4. The V gene's germline CDR1 is ENHRY and CDR2 SYGVKD. This specimen was peripheral blood, taken from a patient treated with radiotherapy plus ipilimumab. The sequence was obtained from a human donor with non-small cell lung cancer that progressed on radiotherapy plus ipilimumab. Some clones in this sample may be carry-over from other donors' samples. V and J are TRBV10-3 and TRBJ2-7, with 12 bases lining up with TRBD1. CDR3 sequence: CAAGTGGNEQYF. The CDR3 DNA follows: TGTGCCGCTGGGACAGGGGGCAACGAGCAGTACTTC.